The T cell receptor (beta chain) under discussion was sequenced for a study of sequential checkpoint blockade in melanoma. A few counts support this clone. Trimming took 4 bases from V and 2 from J, leaving 13 bases between them. CDR1 is SGHNT and CDR2 is YYREEE in the germline V gene (reference sequence). The CDR3 totals 15 residues. The assay was immunoSEQ multiplex PCR, and TCRdb's table has in-frame clones only and misses some. The repertoire holds 12,000 or so clones, with roughly 80% as singletons. The treatment here: randomized to nivolumab then ipilimumab (arm A) or the reverse (arm B). No patient had prior DNA-damaging chemotherapy.

This TCR was sampled from a human donor with melanoma. The material was CD8+ T cells sorted from blood (inferred from file names), obtained from a patient given nivolumab and ipilimumab in sequence. V is TRBV5-4 and J is TRBJ1-3; maybe TRBD1 (5 bases). CDR3 nucleotides: TGTGCCAGCAGCCTACCACAGGAGACTGGAAACACCATATATTTT. It is translated as CASSLPQETGNTIYF.